This T cell receptor beta chain was retrieved from a study of blood T cell repertoires in COVID-19. There are 15 residues in the CDR3. The germline V gene encodes CDR1 SGHTA and CDR2 FQGNSA. V shed 5 bases and J 8 bases; nucleotides not matched to a gene: 11. Sequenced by immunoSEQ multiplex PCR; TCRdb stores in-frame clones only, minus some. Found here are 150,000 to 200,000 clones, around 84% of them singletons; the top ten hold about 8.6%. Participants were aged about 18 to 89 years from some 24 US areas. Resolution of symptoms, clearance, or two negative PCRs was present in recovered Cohort 3 donors.

V and J are TRBV7-2 and TRBJ1-4; 7 bases map to TRBD1. What was sequenced was PBMCs or T cells enriched from blood (not recorded which). The sequence was obtained from a woman between 50 and 59 years old who had recovered from COVID-19. The CDR3 region is CASSPLRGRGEKLFF. In DNA form, the CDR3 reads TGTGCCAGCAGCCCACTTAGGGGGCGGGGAGAAAAACTGTTTTTT.